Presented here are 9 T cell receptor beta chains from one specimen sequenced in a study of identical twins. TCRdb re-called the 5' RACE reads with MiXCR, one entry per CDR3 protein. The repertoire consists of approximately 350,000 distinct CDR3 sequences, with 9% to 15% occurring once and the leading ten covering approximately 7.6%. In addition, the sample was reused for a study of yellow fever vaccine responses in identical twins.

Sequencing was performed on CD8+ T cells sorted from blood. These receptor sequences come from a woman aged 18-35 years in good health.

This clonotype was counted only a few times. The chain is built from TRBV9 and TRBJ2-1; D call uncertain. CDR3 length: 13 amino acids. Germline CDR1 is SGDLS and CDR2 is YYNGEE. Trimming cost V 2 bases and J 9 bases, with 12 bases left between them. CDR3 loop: CASSVDGHAEQFF. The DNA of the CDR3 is TGTGCCAGCAGCGTCGACGGTCACGCTGAGCAGTTCTTC.

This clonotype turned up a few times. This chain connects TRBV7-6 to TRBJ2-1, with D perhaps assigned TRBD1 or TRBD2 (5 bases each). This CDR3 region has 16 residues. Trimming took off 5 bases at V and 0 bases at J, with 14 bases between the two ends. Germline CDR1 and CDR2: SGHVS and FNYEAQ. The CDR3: CASSPGDASSYNEQFF. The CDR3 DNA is TGTGCCAGCAGCCCTGGGGACGCGAGCTCCTACAATGAGCAGTTCTTC. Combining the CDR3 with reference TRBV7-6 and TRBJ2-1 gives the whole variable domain GAGVSQSPRYKVTKRGQDVALRCDPISGHVSLYWYRQALGQGPEFLTYFNYEAQQDKSGLPNDRFSAERPEGSISTLTIQRTEQRDSAMYRCASSPGDASSYNEQFFGPGTRLTVL.

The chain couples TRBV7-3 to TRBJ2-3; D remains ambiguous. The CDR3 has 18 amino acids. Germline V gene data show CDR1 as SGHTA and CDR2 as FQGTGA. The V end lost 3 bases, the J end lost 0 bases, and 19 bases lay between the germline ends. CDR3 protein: CASSFRLGIQPSTDTQYF. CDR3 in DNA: TGTGCCAGCAGCTTCCGACTGGGGATCCAACCTAGCACAGATACGCAGTATTTT.

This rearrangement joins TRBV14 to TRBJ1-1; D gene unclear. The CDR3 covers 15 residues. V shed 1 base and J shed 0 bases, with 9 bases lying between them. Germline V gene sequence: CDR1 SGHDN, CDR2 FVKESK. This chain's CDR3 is CASSQGKGMNTEAFF. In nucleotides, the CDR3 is TGTGCCAGCAGCCAAGGGAAGGGAATGAACACTGAAGCTTTCTTT.

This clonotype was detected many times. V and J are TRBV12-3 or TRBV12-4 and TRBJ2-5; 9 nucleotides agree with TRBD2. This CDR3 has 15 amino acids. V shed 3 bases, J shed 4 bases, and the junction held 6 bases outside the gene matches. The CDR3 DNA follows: TGTGCCAGCAGTTTGAGTAGCGGGAGCGGAGAGACCCAGTACTTC. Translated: CASSLSSGSGETQYF.

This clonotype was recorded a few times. This chain's CDR3 is CASSVAGTNEKLFF. The DNA for the CDR3 is TGTGCCAGCAGCGTAGCCGGGACTAATGAAAAACTGTTTTTT. The chain uses TRBV9 and TRBJ1-4; D not resolved. This CDR3 comprises 14 residues. From germline, CDR1 is SGDLS and CDR2 YYNGEE. V dropped 0 bases and J dropped 2 bases, with 5 bases sitting between them.

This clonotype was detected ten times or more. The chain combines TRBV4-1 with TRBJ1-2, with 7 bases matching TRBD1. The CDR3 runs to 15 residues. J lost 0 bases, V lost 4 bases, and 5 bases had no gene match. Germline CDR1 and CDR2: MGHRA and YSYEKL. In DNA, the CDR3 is TGCGCCAGCAGCCTGGCGACAGGGTCTAACTATGGCTACACCTTC. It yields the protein CASSLATGSNYGYTF.

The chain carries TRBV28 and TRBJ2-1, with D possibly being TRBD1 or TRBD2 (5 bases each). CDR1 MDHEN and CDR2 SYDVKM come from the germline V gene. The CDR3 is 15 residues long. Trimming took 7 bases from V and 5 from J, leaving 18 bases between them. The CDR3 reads CASTVWSGQNNEQFF. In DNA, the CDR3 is TGTGCCAGCACCGTCTGGTCGGGGCAGAACAATGAGCAGTTCTTC.

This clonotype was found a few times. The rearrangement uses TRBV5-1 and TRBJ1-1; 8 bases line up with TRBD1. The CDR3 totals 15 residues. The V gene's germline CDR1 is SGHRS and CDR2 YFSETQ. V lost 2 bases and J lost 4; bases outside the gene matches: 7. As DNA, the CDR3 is TGCGCCAGCAGCTTCTGGACAGGGAAGGGCACTGAAGCTTTCTTT. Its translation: CASSFWTGKGTEAFF.